The subject of this entry is one TCR beta chain. As yet, its antigen is unknown. This specimen belongs to a study of shared clonotypes between healthy human individuals. General study results and limits: Rarefaction gave evidence that sorted-subset sequencing remained incomplete despite large depth.

Source study methods: From ImmunoSEQ came sequences covering only the junction and carrying no quality scores, so filtering differed. The protocol was immunoSEQ multiplex PCR, while the TCRdb copy is restricted to in-frame clones and leaves out a portion. Clone size and the V and J calls come from that table; the DNA yielded D and trimming. This table has 1.5 million to 2.5 million clones, 85% to 95% appearing once. The J segment lost 0 bases and the V segment lost 1 base, leaving 3 bases of the junction unmatched. CDR1 and CDR2 from the germline V gene are WNHNN and SYGVQD (reference sequence). CDR3 length: 15 residues. Naive CD8 cells were CD45RO-negative, positively selected for CCR7, excluding terminally differentiated effector memory CD45RA+ cells.

This TCR derives from a man younger than 30 in good health. The sample was naive CD8+ T cells sorted from blood. J is TRBJ2-7 and V is TRBV10-1; 7 nucleotides line up with TRBD1. DNA for the CDR3: TGCGCCAGCAGTGAGTGGACAGGAGACTCCTACGAGCAGTACTTC. This sequence encodes CASSEWTGDSYEQYF.